This T cell receptor (beta chain) was captured by sequencing in a study of technical replicates of blood from several donors. The germline V gene has CDR1 MNHEY and CDR2 SVGAGI. The CDR3 spans 13 residues. The V and J ends lost 0 bases and 7 bases respectively, with 9 bases between them. TCRdb's copy holds only in-frame clones and misses some; the assay was immunoSEQ multiplex PCR. In the table there are 80,000 or so clones, approximately 75% of which are singletons. The sequence was collected from a human donor in good health. Some clones in this sample may be carry-over from other donors' samples. Input material: PBMCs. The gene calls are TRBV6-5 and TRBJ1-2; D unresolved. The CDR3 here is CASSYSYSSGYTF. The CDR3 DNA sequence: TGTGCCAGCAGTTACTCTTACAGTAGTGGCTACACCTTC.